What follows are 17 T cell receptor beta chains derived from one specimen sequenced in a study of Graves' ophthalmopathy and Graves' hyperthyroidism listed by TCRdb under 2018. Sequencing used an Illumina HiSeq 2000. For repertoire sequencing, TCR beta CDR3 regions were amplified from RNA transcripts. HTBI primers and the Qiagen OneStep RT-PCR kit were used in a first-round RT-PCR, which was followed by a second-round multiplex PCR, size selection and purification. TCRdb trimmed the raw reads at Q25, called clones with MiXCR and kept productive beta chains. Each entry is one CDR3 protein sequence, shown with its most common DNA and genes. This sample comprises about 740,000 distinct CDR3 sequences, roughly two fifths of them detected only once. Less than 55% of the sample is taken by the ten largest. The material sequenced was peripheral blood. These receptor sequences come from an adult man with Graves' ophthalmopathy.

This clonotype was seen a few times. The chain uses TRBV7-2 and TRBJ2-6; D may be TRBD1 or TRBD2 (5 bases each). Trimming removed 5 bases from V and 0 bases from J, with 20 bases in between. This CDR3 has 19 amino acids. The germline V gene encodes CDR1 SGHTA and CDR2 FQGNSA. The CDR3 spells CASSHFRGIADSGANVLTF. In DNA form, the CDR3 reads TGTGCCAGCAGCCATTTTCGGGGCATCGCCGACTCTGGGGCCAACGTCCTGACTTTC.

This clonotype was seen only a few times. Sequence at one end of the junction differs from germline and may be a read error. The chain is built from TRBV7-9 and TRBJ2-5; 12 bases map to TRBD1. In germline, CDR1 is SEHNR, CDR2 FQNEAQ (reference sequence). CDR3 length: 16 amino acids. This chain's CDR3 is CASSPAGTGGVKTQYF. Here the CDR3 DNA reads TGCGCCAGCAGCCCGGCCGGGACAGGGGGCGTAAAGACCCAGTACTTC.

This clonotype was found many times. The rearrangement links TRBV29-1 to TRBJ1-1, with 7 bases aligning to TRBD1. The junction had 8 bases not matched to a gene; V was cut back by 5 bases and J by 2 bases. This CDR3 is built from 14 residues. Germline values: CDR1 SQVTM, CDR2 ANQGSEA. The CDR3 DNA reads as TGCAGCGTTAACCGGGACAGAAGTAACACTGAAGCTTTCTTT. As protein: CSVNRDRSNTEAFF.

This clonotype was seen only a few times. With a much larger clone just one base away, this may be a read error. The rearrangement joins TRBV2 to TRBJ1-4, with D tentatively TRBD1 (5 bases). V dropped 3 bases and J dropped 4 bases, with 15 bases sitting between them. The CDR3 length is 16 residues. Germline V CDR1 and CDR2: SNHLY, FYNNEI. CDR3 sequence reads: CASSEPRRGGNEKLFF. The CDR3 DNA follows: TGTGCCAGCAGTGAGCCAAGACGCGGGGGTAATGAAAAACTGTTTTTT.

This clonotype showed up just a few times. The V and J genes are TRBV6-6 and TRBJ2-2, with D hard to call. The CDR3 consists of 14 residues. The V end was cut by 5 bases, the J end by 3 bases, with 10 bases between. CDR1 and CDR2 from the germline V gene are MNHNY and SVGAGI (reference sequence). CDR3 DNA: TGTGCCAGCAGTGACCCCAGTCACACCGGGGAGCTGTTTTTT. It translates to CASSDPSHTGELFF.

There are a few counts of this clonotype. The chain uses TRBV19 and TRBJ2-7; TRBD1 agrees at 9 bases. There are 14 residues in the CDR3. V dropped 3 bases and J dropped 2; count of bases not matched to a gene: 2. In germline, CDR1 is LNHDA, CDR2 SQIVND (reference sequence). CDR3 loop: CASSIDRGTYEQYF. Here the CDR3 DNA reads TGTGCCAGTAGTATTGACAGGGGGACCTACGAGCAGTACTTC.

V and J are TRBV25-1 and TRBJ2-2; no clear D. The V end lost 8 bases, the J end lost 3 bases, and 19 bases lay between the germline ends. This CDR3 region has 16 residues. The V gene's germline CDR1 is MGHDK and CDR2 SYGVNS. CDR3 in DNA: TGTGCCAGCTCACCACCTGTGTATCGGGACACCGGGGAGCTGTTTTTT. Residues: CASSPPVYRDTGELFF.

Here the CDR3 reads CSVEKGTEPNYGYTF. CDR3 DNA: TGCAGCGTTGAAAAGGGGACAGAGCCTAACTATGGCTACACCTTC. The V call is TRBV29-1, the J call TRBJ1-2; 7 bases are a match to TRBD1. The trim removed 2 bases at V and 0 bases at J, leaving 6 bases unmatched. The CDR3 length is 15 residues. Germline lookup yields CDR1 SQVTM and CDR2 ANQGSEA.

The chain couples TRBV9 to TRBJ2-5; tentatively, D is TRBD2 (5 bases). Germline-derived CDR1 and CDR2 are SGDLS and YYNGEE. The CDR3 extends over 14 amino acids. V shed 3 bases and J shed 3 bases, with 12 bases lying between them. Here the CDR3 reads CASSEEGEEETQYF. CDR3 nucleotide sequence: TGTGCCAGCAGCGAAGAGGGCGAAGAAGAGACCCAGTACTTC.

In regard to this clonotype: A single base separates this from a much larger clone, so it may be a read error. The CDR3 loop reads CASSRRNRSTEAFF. The CDR3, as DNA: TGTGCCAGCAGTCGCCGGAACAGGAGCACTGAAGCTTTCTTT. This chain links TRBV10-3 with TRBJ1-1; a possible D gene is TRBD1 (5 bases). The CDR3 covers 14 residues. The germline CDR1 and CDR2 sequences are ENHRY and SYGVKD.

This clonotype was recorded a few times. This chain connects TRBV20-1 to TRBJ1-5; D call uncertain. Deletions cut 3 bases from V and 3 bases from J, with 18 bases between. Germline assignment: CDR1 DFQATT and CDR2 SNEGSKA (reference sequence). CDR3 length: 16 amino acids. The CDR3 here is CSARRAGDRDNQPQHF. DNA of the CDR3: TGCAGTGCTAGGAGAGCGGGAGATCGGGACAATCAGCCCCAGCATTTT.

This clonotype was counted ten times or more. J is TRBJ1-5 and V is TRBV15; TRBD1 might be the D (5 bases). The CDR3 contains 15 residues. Germline V gene sequence: CDR1 LNHNV, CDR2 YYDKDF (reference sequence). V gave up 8 bases and J gave up 2 bases, with 16 bases separating them. CDR3 region: CATSGWQGRNQPQHF. The CDR3 coding sequence is TGTGCCACCTCCGGTTGGCAGGGACGCAATCAGCCCCAGCATTTT.

This clonotype showed up many times. The chain combines TRBV7-9 with TRBJ2-5; 8 nucleotides line up with TRBD1. In germline, CDR1 is SEHNR, CDR2 FQNEAQ (reference sequence). The CDR3 runs to 13 residues. J lost 12 bases, V lost 1 base, and 7 bases had no gene match. In DNA, the CDR3 is TGTGCCAGCAGCTTAGTTCTCAACAGGGGGAAGTACTTC. Translating it yields CASSLVLNRGKYF.

Worth noting for this clonotype: The CDR3 ends on some other residue instead of the conserved phenylalanine or tryptophan, so this is likely a read error. As DNA, the CDR3 is TGTGCCAGTCATGGACAGGGTGGGCACGAGCAGTACTGC. This encodes CASHGQGGHEQYC. The chain combines TRBV27 with TRBJ2-7; 8 bases are a match to TRBD1. Germline V gene sequence: CDR1 MNHEY, CDR2 SMNVEV (reference sequence). The J segment lost 5 bases and the V segment lost 9 bases, leaving 9 bases of the junction unmatched. The CDR3 contains 13 residues.

Many counts were recorded for this clonotype. The chain uses TRBV7-9 and TRBJ1-5, with a tentative D call TRBD1 (6 bases). V dropped 1 base and J dropped 3 bases, with 10 bases sitting between them. Germline CDR1 SEHNR, CDR2 FQNEAQ (reference sequence). CDR3 length: 15 residues. CDR3 DNA: TGTGCCAGCAGCTTAGGGGGGGACAACAATCAGCCCCAGCATTTT. Translating it yields CASSLGGDNNQPQHF.

V is TRBV7-3 and J is TRBJ1-2; 9 bases are shared with TRBD1. Germline values: CDR1 SGHTA, CDR2 FQGTGA. The CDR3 spans 16 residues. The V segment lost 5 bases and the J segment 2 bases; nucleotides outside the gene matches: 9. Here the CDR3 reads CASSLRDREPNYGYTF. The CDR3 DNA sequence: TGTGCCAGCAGCCTCCGGGACAGGGAACCCAACTATGGCTACACCTTC.

V and J are TRBV4-2 and TRBJ1-4; no firm D call. Germline V gene sequence: CDR1 LGHNA, CDR2 YNFKEQ. V was trimmed by 3 bases and J by 3 bases, leaving 8 bases between them. The CDR3 contains 14 residues. In nucleotides, the CDR3 is TGTGCCAGCAGCCAGGGTGTCCCTAATGAAAAACTGTTTTTT. It yields the protein CASSQGVPNEKLFF.